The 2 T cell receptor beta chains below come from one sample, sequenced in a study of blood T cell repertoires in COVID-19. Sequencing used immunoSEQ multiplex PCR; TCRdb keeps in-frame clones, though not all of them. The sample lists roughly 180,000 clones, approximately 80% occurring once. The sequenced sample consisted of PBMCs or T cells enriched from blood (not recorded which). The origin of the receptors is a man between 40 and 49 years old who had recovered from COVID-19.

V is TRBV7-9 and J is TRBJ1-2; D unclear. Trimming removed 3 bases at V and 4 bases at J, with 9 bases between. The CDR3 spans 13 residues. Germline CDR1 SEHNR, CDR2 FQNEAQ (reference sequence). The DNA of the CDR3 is TGTGCCAGCAGCTTGGAGACCCTCTATGGCTACACCTTC. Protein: CASSLETLYGYTF.

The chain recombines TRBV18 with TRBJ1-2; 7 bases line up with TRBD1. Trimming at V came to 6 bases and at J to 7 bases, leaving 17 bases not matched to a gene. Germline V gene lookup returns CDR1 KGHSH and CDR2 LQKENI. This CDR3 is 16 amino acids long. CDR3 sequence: CASSPYTGNRGGGYTF. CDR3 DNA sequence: TGTGCCAGCTCCCCATATACAGGAAACAGGGGCGGTGGCTACACCTTC.